Below are 19 T cell receptor beta chains sequenced from a single sample in a study of T cells in Graves' hyperthyroidism and ophthalmopathy. Amplified TCR beta CDR3 regions derived from RNA transcripts. Primed by the HTBI set, a first-round RT-PCR was run on the TCR CDR3. One entry per CDR3 protein, called by TCRdb with MiXCR from the multiplex PCR reads. The profile shows fewer than 900,000 distinct CDR3 sequences, around a sixth of them singletons. Input material: blood. These receptors were collected from a woman aged 50 to 60 with Graves' hyperthyroidism that later progressed to Graves' ophthalmopathy.

The chain combines TRBV11-2 with TRBJ2-7, with TRBD2 matching over 8 bases. Trimming cost V 6 bases and J 0 bases; bases outside gene matches: 19. The CDR3 length is 19 residues. The germline gives CDR1 SGHAT, CDR2 FQNNGV. CDR3 protein: CASRTQLGVRGGISYEQYF. The CDR3 DNA reads TGTGCCAGCAGGACCCAATTGGGGGTACGCGGGGGGATCTCCTACGAGCAGTACTTC.

The V and J genes are TRBV29-1 and TRBJ1-1; 10 positions agree with TRBD1. CDR1 and CDR2 (germline): SQVTM, ANQGSEA. The CDR3 covers 15 residues. V trimming: 1 base; J trimming: 4 bases; junction bases outside the gene matches: 6. Written as DNA, the CDR3 is TGCAGCGTTGAAGTGGGACAGGGGATGGGCACTGAAGCTTTCTTT. It specifies CSVEVGQGMGTEAFF.

V usage is TRBV15 and J usage is TRBJ1-1; D uncertain. V dropped 0 bases and J dropped 1 base, with 9 bases sitting between them. The CDR3 is 15 residues long. Germline loops: CDR1 LNHNV, CDR2 YYDKDF (reference sequence). The CDR3 protein is CATSRDPGWNTEAFF. As DNA, the CDR3 is TGTGCCACCAGCAGAGATCCGGGGTGGAACACTGAAGCTTTCTTT. The complete variable domain, with remaining parts taken from reference TRBV15 and TRBJ1-1, reads DAMVIQNPRYQVTQFGKPVTLSCSQTLNHNVMYWYQQKSSQAPKLLFHYYDKDFNNEADTPDNFQSRRPNTSFCFLDIRSPGLGDTAMYLCATSRDPGWNTEAFFGQGTRLTVV.

The J gene is TRBJ1-1, the V gene TRBV6-6; a possible D gene is TRBD1 (5 bases). The germline V and J ends were trimmed by 1 base and 1 base, with 10 bases remaining between them. CDR1 is MNHNY, CDR2 SVGAGI, per germline (reference sequence). This CDR3 contains 15 residues. Written as DNA, the CDR3 is TGTGCCAGCAGTTACTTGGACATCAGGAACACTGAAGCTTTCTTT. This sequence encodes CASSYLDIRNTEAFF.

The chain combines TRBV11-2 with TRBJ2-2; 8 bases are shared with TRBD2. Looked up from germline, CDR1 is SGHAT and CDR2 is FQNNGV. The CDR3 is 16 amino acids. Germline trimming cut 5 bases from V and 5 bases from J; bases unmatched to any gene: 10. CDR3 amino acids: CASSRGGVRVTGELFF. The CDR3 coding sequence is TGTGCCAGCAGCCGGGGGGGGGTGCGGGTAACCGGGGAGCTGTTTTTT.

In this sample, this clonotype turned up many times. V gene TRBV18 combines with J gene TRBJ1-1; D gene unclear. With 2 bases removed from V and 0 bases from J, the gap between germline ends came to 7 bases. Germline V lookup: CDR1 KGHSH, CDR2 LQKENI. The CDR3 is 14 amino acids. For the CDR3, the DNA is TGTGCCAGCTCACCAAGCCAAGTGAACACTGAAGCTTTCTTT. Amino acid sequence: CASSPSQVNTEAFF.

This clonotype was seen only a few times. The chain links TRBV5-4 to TRBJ1-2; a weak D match, TRBD1 (5 bases). With 3 bases removed from V and 5 bases from J, the gap between germline ends came to 17 bases. From germline, CDR1 is SGHNT and CDR2 YYREEE (reference sequence). The CDR3 sequence is 15 residues long. The CDR3 is CASSSDMERRYGYTF. CDR3 DNA: TGTGCCAGCAGCTCGGACATGGAGAGGAGGTATGGCTACACCTTC.

CDR3 sequence reads: CSVEDYPGSSYNEQFF. The CDR3, as DNA: TGCAGCGTTGAAGATTATCCAGGGAGCTCCTACAATGAGCAGTTCTTC. V and J are TRBV29-1 and TRBJ2-1; the D gene could be TRBD1 or TRBD2 (5 bases each). The CDR3 is 16 residues long. The V and J ends lost 0 bases and 0 bases respectively, with 12 bases between them. The germline V gene encodes CDR1 SQVTM and CDR2 ANQGSEA.

V gene TRBV4-1 combines with J gene TRBJ2-5; 7 bases agree with TRBD1. V lost 4 bases, J lost 5 bases, and 7 bases stayed unmatched. The CDR3 spans 14 residues. CDR1 is MGHRA and CDR2 is YSYEKL in the germline V gene. CDR3 region: CASSPQGVWETQYF. CDR3 DNA sequence: TGCGCCAGCAGCCCCCAGGGGGTTTGGGAGACCCAGTACTTC.

On this clonotype: Sequence at one end of the junction differs from germline and may be a read error. The chain carries TRBV4-1 and TRBJ2-3; TRBD1 agrees at 9 bases. This CDR3 spans 16 amino acids. Germline assignment: CDR1 MGHRA and CDR2 YSYEKL. The CDR3 DNA sequence: TGCGCCAGCAGCCAGAGGGAGACAGGGGGTACAGGTACGCAGTATTTT. This encodes CASSQRETGGTGTQYF.

Concerning this clonotype: Likely a read error: the CDR3 ends without its conserved phenylalanine or tryptophan. This chain uses TRBV7-9 with TRBJ1-1; D might be TRBD1 (5 bases). V was cut by 4 bases and J by 5 bases, with 20 bases left in between. In germline, CDR1 is SEHNR, CDR2 FQNEAQ (reference sequence). The CDR3 extends over 16 amino acids. The CDR3 DNA follows: TGTGCCAGCAGCTCTGGGGGGGGGAATGGTAGGACTGAAGCTTTCCTT. It encodes CASSSGGGNGRTEAFL.

This clonotype was detected only a few times. CDR3 region: CASSLGRGRGNEKLFF. The CDR3 bases are TGCGCCAGCAGCTTGGGGAGAGGACGAGGGAATGAAAAACTGTTTTTT. V usage is TRBV5-1 and J usage is TRBJ1-4, with no clear D. The V gene lost 0 bases and the J gene lost 5 bases, with 14 bases spanning the gap. There are 16 residues in the CDR3. The V gene's germline CDR1 is SGHRS and CDR2 YFSETQ.

This clonotype was detected many times. Its ends do not fully match the called genes, so a read error is possible. This chain connects TRBV2 to TRBJ1-1, with no clear D. The CDR3 runs 17 residues. Germline loops: CDR1 SNHLY, CDR2 FYNNEI. CDR3: CASLGRRERSLNTEAFF. CDR3 bases: TGTGCCAGCTTAGGGAGGCGGGAGCGAAGCCTGAATACTGAAGCTTTCTTT.

In its sample, this clonotype was seen a few times. The chain links TRBV19 to TRBJ1-1; weak D call: TRBD1 (5 bases). V was cut by 3 bases and J by 3 bases, with 14 bases left in between. The CDR3 runs 15 residues. Germline CDR1 reads LNHDA; CDR2 reads SQIVND (reference sequence). CDR3 protein: CASSIPRRGDTEAFF. CDR3 sequence (DNA): TGTGCCAGTAGTATCCCCCGAAGAGGGGACACTGAAGCTTTCTTT.

For this clonotype: Since a much larger clone is just one base distant, this may be a read error. J is TRBJ1-2 and V is TRBV20-1; D not certain. The CDR3 runs to 13 residues. Trimming shortened V by 0 bases and J by 4 bases, and 9 bases separated the two germline ends. Germline CDR1 reads DFQATT; CDR2 reads SNEGSKA (reference sequence). CDR3 loop: CSARDEETYGYTF. CDR3 sequence (DNA): TGCAGTGCTAGAGATGAAGAGACCTATGGCTACACCTTC.

In its sample, this clonotype was seen a few times. The chain employs TRBV9 and TRBJ2-5; no clear D gene. The CDR3 runs 14 residues. The V gene's germline CDR1 is SGDLS and CDR2 YYNGEE. V was pared by 0 bases and J by 2 bases, with 8 bases between. The CDR3 bases are TGTGCCAGCAGCGTAGCAAGAGGACAAGAGACCCAGTACTTC. Its translation: CASSVARGQETQYF.

V usage is TRBV12-3 or TRBV12-4 and J usage is TRBJ2-4, with 7 bases that match TRBD1. Unmatched junction bases numbered 3, after V lost 5 bases and J lost 2 bases. The CDR3 spans 14 residues. CDR3 sequence (DNA): TGTGCCAGCAGTCCGACAGGGTCCAAAAACATTCAGTACTTC. This sequence encodes CASSPTGSKNIQYF.

This chain connects TRBV20-1 to TRBJ1-2; D gene unclear. CDR3 size: 12 residues. Germline V gene sequence: CDR1 DFQATT, CDR2 SNEGSKA (reference sequence). The V end was cut by 5 bases, the J end by 1 base, with 8 bases between. The CDR3 sequence: CSAGVVNYGYTF. CDR3 sequence (DNA): TGCAGTGCTGGGGTAGTTAACTATGGCTACACCTTC.

This clonotype was counted many times. The chain's CDR3 is CASSRRTGARGETQYF. The CDR3 bases are TGTGCCAGCAGCCGACGGACAGGGGCTCGGGGAGAGACCCAGTACTTC. The rearrangement links TRBV3-1 to TRBJ2-5; 9 bases line up with TRBD1. Trimming removed 4 bases from V and 4 bases from J; junction bases left unmatched: 10. Germline-derived CDR1 and CDR2 are LGHDT and YNNKEL (reference sequence). The CDR3 is made up of 16 amino acids.